This T cell receptor (beta chain) derives from a study of blood T cell repertoires in COVID-19. On the study more broadly: Sites in the United States, Italy and Spain provided acute and convalescent COVID-19 samples. In each case, the material was cDNA or gDNA derived from T cells, B-cell-depleted T cells, or PBMCs.

The germline CDR1 and CDR2 sequences are SGHVS and FQNEAQ. V shed 2 bases and J 1 base; nucleotides not matched to a gene: 11. The CDR3 sequence is 18 residues long. In the source study's methods: Reference gene primer amplification gave nucleated cell count estimates. Clones were read by immunoSEQ multiplex PCR, and TCRdb kept only the in-frame ones, dropping some. D and trimming were read from the DNA, whereas the V and J calls and clone size are those reported in that table. The sample has around 220,000 clones; approximately 82% are singletons. This chain joins TRBV7-8 and TRBJ1-1; 9 positions match TRBD1. The TCR comes from an elderly woman with active or convalescent COVID-19. The specimen sequenced was peripheral blood. The CDR3 DNA reads as TGTGCCAGCAGCTTAAACAGGGGGCGCGGTTCCACGAACACTGAAGCTTTCTTT. Translated, it gives CASSLNRGRGSTNTEAFF.